A selection of T cell receptor beta chains follows, all from one sample in a study of control samples from healthy donors and cancer patients. Using immunoSEQ multiplex PCR, the repertoire was profiled, and TCRdb retains in-frame clones only, with some absent. Counted here are about 130,000 clones, 75% to 95% occurring once; the ten biggest clones make up about 2.5%. Material: blood. The receptors here all came from a middle-aged man in good health. CDR3s include the opening cysteine and the closing phenylalanine or tryptophan. D genes are given only for firm matches. Size is omitted from some rows. Given values are once, few, many or a class for expanded clones.

>NA|TRBV6-6|NA|TRBJ1-6
CASSSLGDSPLHF
TGTGCCAGCAGTTCGTTGGGGGACTCACCCCTCCACTTT
>NA|TRBV24-1|NA|TRBJ2-2
CATSDSSGTSFRELFF
TGTGCCACCAGTGATTCCTCCGGGACTTCTTTCCGGGAGCTGTTTTTT
>once|TRBV20-1|NA|TRBJ2-3
CSARAGSTQYF
TGCAGTGCTAGAGCCGGGAGCACGCAGTATTTT
>NA|TRBV27|NA|TRBJ2-1
CASSFGLAEQFF
TGTGCCAGCAGTTTCGGGTTGGCTGAGCAGTTCTTC
>NA|TRBV10-2|NA|TRBJ1-1
CASSVHTEAFF
TGCGCCAGCAGTGTTCACACTGAAGCTTTCTTT
>once|TRBV6-5|NA|TRBJ2-7
CASRKPGTYEQYF
TGTGCCAGCAGAAAACCGGGCACCTACGAGCAGTACTTC
>NA|TRBV9|NA|TRBJ1-2
CASSPSYREGGTF
TGTGCCAGCAGCCCGTCGTACAGGGAAGGGGGCACCTTC
>NA|TRBV6-2/TRBV6-3|NA|TRBJ1-2
CASSFWGWSYGYTF
TGTGCCAGCAGTTTTTGGGGGTGGAGCTATGGCTACACCTTC
>NA|TRBV9|NA|TRBJ2-2
CASDAGTGRTGELFF
TGTGCCAGCGACGCGGGGACTGGGAGAACCGGGGAGCTGTTTTTT
>NA|TRBV5-1|NA|TRBJ1-4
CASSAKNRDTATNEKLFF
TGCGCCAGCAGCGCGAAAAACCGGGACACAGCAACTAATGAAAAACTGTTTTTT
>NA|TRBV5-1|TRBD2|TRBJ2-3
CASSLSRTSGGYTDTQYF
TGCGCCAGCAGCTTGAGTAGGACTAGCGGGGGGTACACAGATACGCAGTATTTT
>NA|TRBV5-1|NA|TRBJ1-3
CASRLQGAGNTIYF
TGCGCCAGCAGATTACAGGGAGCTGGAAACACCATATATTTT
>NA|TRBV9|NA|TRBJ2-7
CASSVGVGGSEQYF
TGTGCCAGCAGCGTTGGGGTTGGGGGTTCCGAGCAGTACTTC
>NA|TRBV24-1|TRBD1|TRBJ1-5
CATSAPDRGPDLSNQPQHF
TGTGCCACCAGTGCTCCCGACAGGGGCCCCGACCTTAGCAATCAGCCCCAGCATTTT
>NA|TRBV19|NA|TRBJ1-4
CASSIEASPGGLFF
TGTGCCAGTAGTATAGAGGCAAGCCCCGGGGGACTGTTTTTT
>NA|TRBV4-1|NA|TRBJ2-7
CASSQDDGGPYEQYF
TGCGCCAGCAGCCAAGATGACGGAGGGCCCTACGAGCAGTACTTC
>NA|TRBV5-4|NA|TRBJ1-3
CASSLAGGAGGNTIYF
TGTGCCAGCAGCTTGGCCGGGGGCGCCGGTGGAAACACCATATATTTT
>NA|TRBV5-4|TRBD1|TRBJ1-2
CASSWGTDYGYTF
TGTGCCAGCAGCTGGGGGACAGACTATGGCTACACCTTC
>NA|TRBV5-1|NA|TRBJ2-5
CASSFGGQETQYF
TGCGCCAGCAGCTTTGGTGGTCAAGAGACCCAGTACTTC
>NA|TRBV14|TRBD1|TRBJ1-2
CASSPIRDRNYGYTF
TGTGCCAGCAGCCCCATCCGGGACAGGAACTATGGCTACACCTTC
>NA|TRBV2|NA|TRBJ2-1
CASSEGLYNEQFF
TGTGCCAGCAGTGAAGGACTTTACAATGAGCAGTTCTTC
>NA|TRBV5-4|TRBD2|TRBJ2-1
CASSFSGGALNEQFF
TGTGCCAGCAGCTTTAGCGGGGGGGCCTTGAATGAGCAGTTCTTC
>NA|TRBV5-1|NA|TRBJ1-2
CASSPRDIIFPRGYTF
TGCGCCAGCAGCCCGCGGGACATCATATTCCCGCGGGGCTACACCTTC
>few|TRBV2|NA|TRBJ2-7
CASSYGTPRYEQYF
TGTGCCAGCAGTTACGGGACTCCCCGCTACGAGCAGTACTTC
>NA|TRBV19|NA|TRBJ1-6
CASSSDQGIGGNSPLHF
TGTGCCAGTAGTTCCGATCAGGGAATTGGTGGTAATTCACCCCTCCACTTT
>large|TRBV9|NA|TRBJ2-1
CASSVKSDEQFF
TGTGCCAGCAGCGTAAAATCGGACGAGCAGTTCTTC
>NA|TRBV30|NA|TRBJ1-2
CAWSSTGWGGQGYTF
TGTGCCTGGAGTTCTACGGGGTGGGGAGGTCAAGGCTACACCTTC
>NA|TRBV9|TRBD2|TRBJ2-5
CASSVLAGLQETQYF
TGTGCCAGCAGCGTACTAGCGGGGCTACAAGAGACCCAGTACTTC
>NA|TRBV5-1|NA|TRBJ2-1
CASSPSPVSNEQFF
TGCGCCAGCAGCCCCTCTCCAGTCTCCAATGAGCAGTTCTTC
>NA|TRBV30|NA|TRBJ2-7
CAWSSGGPIEQYF
TGTGCCTGGAGTTCGGGGGGCCCGATCGAGCAGTACTTC
>NA|TRBV5-5|NA|TRBJ1-5
CASSRGNNQPQHF
TGTGCCAGCAGCCGGGGGAACAATCAGCCCCAGCATTTT
>NA|TRBV18|NA|TRBJ1-2
CASSPQREHGYTF
TGTGCCAGCTCACCACAGAGGGAACACGGCTACACCTTC
>NA|TRBV9|NA|TRBJ2-7
CASSVEDSVDSYEQYF
TGTGCCAGCAGCGTAGAGGACAGTGTTGACTCCTACGAGCAGTACTTC
>NA|TRBV5-1|NA|TRBJ1-6
CASSPSKPGNSPLHF
TGCGCCAGCAGCCCTTCCAAGCCAGGGAATTCACCCCTCCACTTT
>NA|TRBV6-5|NA|TRBJ1-5
CSAGGGGNQPQHF
TGCTCGGCGGGGGGGGGTGGCAATCAGCCCCAGCATTTT
>NA|TRBV18|TRBD1|TRBJ2-2
CASSPGLQGATTRELFF
TGTGCCAGCTCACCAGGATTACAGGGGGCCACTACCCGGGAGCTGTTTTTT
>NA|TRBV20-1|NA|TRBJ1-2
CSSGGAYGYTF
TGCAGTTCGGGGGGGGCCTATGGCTACACCTTC
>NA|TRBV27|NA|TRBJ2-7
CASSLPRSIESSYEQYF
TGTGCCAGCAGTTTACCCCGCTCGATAGAATCGTCCTACGAGCAGTACTTC
>NA|TRBV5-1|TRBD1|TRBJ2-3
CASSLFRESGGDTQYF
TGCGCCAGCAGCTTGTTCAGGGAATCAGGGGGAGATACGCAGTATTTT
>NA|TRBV18|NA|TRBJ1-1
CASSPPSVGAEAFF
TGTGCCAGCTCACCACCGTCGGTCGGCGCTGAAGCTTTCTTT
>NA|TRBV9|NA|TRBJ1-6
CASSVDRNSYNSPLHF
TGTGCCAGCAGCGTAGACAGAAACTCCTATAATTCACCCCTCCACTTT
>few|TRBV19|NA|TRBJ2-5
CASSTGRGETQYF
TGTGCCAGTAGTACTGGGCGGGGAGAGACCCAGTACTTC
>NA|TRBV9|NA|TRBJ1-5
CASSVPGEKGGNQPQHF
TGTGCCAGCAGCGTACCAGGGGAAAAAGGGGGCAATCAGCCCCAGCATTTT
>NA|TRBV19|TRBD2|TRBJ2-3
CASSIRSGGSTDTQYF
TGTGCCAGTAGTATCCGAAGCGGGGGGAGCACAGATACGCAGTATTTT
>NA|TRBV30|NA|TRBJ1-1
CAWLDRNTEAFF
TGTGCCTGGCTGGACAGAAACACTGAAGCTTTCTTT
>NA|TRBV28|TRBD1|TRBJ2-7
CASQGSGGGYEQYF
TGTGCCAGCCAGGGGTCAGGGGGCGGCTACGAGCAGTACTTC
>NA|TRBV5-1|NA|TRBJ1-6
CASSLGLNLAGNSPLHF
TGCGCCAGCAGCTTGGGACTCAACCTCGCGGGTAATTCACCCCTCCACTTT
>NA|TRBV27|NA|TRBJ1-6
CASSQQGGNSPLHF
TGTGCCAGCAGCCAACAGGGAGGTAATTCACCCCTCCACTTT
>NA|TRBV5-4|NA|TRBJ2-2
CASSLGGGARSTGELFF
TGTGCCAGCAGCTTGGGCGGGGGCGCGAGGAGCACCGGGGAGCTGTTTTTT
>NA|TRBV9|NA|TRBJ2-5
CASNGGRYQETQYF
TGTGCCAGCAACGGCGGGCGGTACCAAGAGACCCAGTACTTC
>NA|TRBV7-9|NA|TRBJ1-4
CASSWRGGSNEKLFF
TGTGCCAGCAGCTGGAGGGGCGGAAGTAATGAAAAACTGTTTTTT
>NA|TRBV24-1|TRBD1|TRBJ2-3
CATSDLGDRGTDTQYF
TGTGCCACCAGTGATTTGGGGGACAGGGGCACAGATACGCAGTATTTT
>NA|TRBV5-1|NA|TRBJ2-7
CASSHSGTNAYEQYF
TGCGCCAGCAGCCATTCCGGGACAAATGCCTACGAGCAGTACTTC